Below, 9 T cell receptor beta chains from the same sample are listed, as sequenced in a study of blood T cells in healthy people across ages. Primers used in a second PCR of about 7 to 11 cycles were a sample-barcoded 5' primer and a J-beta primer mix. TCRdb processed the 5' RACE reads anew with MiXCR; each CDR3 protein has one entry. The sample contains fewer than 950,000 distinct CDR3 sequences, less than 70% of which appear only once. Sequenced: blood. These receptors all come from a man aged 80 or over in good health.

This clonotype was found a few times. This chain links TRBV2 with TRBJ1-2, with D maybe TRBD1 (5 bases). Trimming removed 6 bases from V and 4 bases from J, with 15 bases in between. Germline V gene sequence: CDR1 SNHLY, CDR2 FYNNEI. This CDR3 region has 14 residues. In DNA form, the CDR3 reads TGTGCCAGCAGCCGTAAGACAGAGACCTATGGCTACACCTTC. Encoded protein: CASSRKTETYGYTF.

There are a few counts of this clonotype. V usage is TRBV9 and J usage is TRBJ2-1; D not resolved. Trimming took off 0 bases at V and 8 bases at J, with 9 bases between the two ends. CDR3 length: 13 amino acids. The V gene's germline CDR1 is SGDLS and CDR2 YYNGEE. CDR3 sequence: CASSVAGWDEQFF. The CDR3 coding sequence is TGTGCCAGCAGCGTAGCTGGGTGGGATGAGCAGTTCTTC.

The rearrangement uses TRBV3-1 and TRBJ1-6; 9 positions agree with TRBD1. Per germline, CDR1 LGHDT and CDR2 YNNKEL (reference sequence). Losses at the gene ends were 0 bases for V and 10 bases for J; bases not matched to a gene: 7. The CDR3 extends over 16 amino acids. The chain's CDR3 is CASSQDRGTGISPLHF. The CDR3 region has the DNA TGTGCCAGCAGCCAAGACAGGGGGACAGGGATCTCACCCCTCCACTTT.

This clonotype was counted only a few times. DNA for the CDR3: TGTGCCAGCAGTTATGGAGACACATCCACTGAAGCTTTCTTT. Translated: CASSYGDTSTEAFF. This chain uses TRBV12-3 or TRBV12-4 with TRBJ1-1; the D is unclear. The CDR3 sequence is 14 residues long. The V gene lost 4 bases and the J gene lost 4 bases, with 13 bases spanning the gap.

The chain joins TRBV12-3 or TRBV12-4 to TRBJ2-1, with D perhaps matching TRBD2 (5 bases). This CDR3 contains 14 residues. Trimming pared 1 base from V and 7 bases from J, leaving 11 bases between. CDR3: CASSLVGRDNEQFF. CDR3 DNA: TGTGCCAGCAGTTTAGTGGGCCGGGATAATGAGCAGTTCTTC.

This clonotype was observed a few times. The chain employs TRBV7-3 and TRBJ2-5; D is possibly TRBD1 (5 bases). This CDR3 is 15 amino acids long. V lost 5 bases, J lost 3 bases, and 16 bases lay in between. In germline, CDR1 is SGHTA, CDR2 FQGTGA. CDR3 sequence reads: CASSLTEKYKETQYF. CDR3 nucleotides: TGTGCCAGCAGCCTGACAGAGAAATATAAAGAGACCCAGTACTTC.

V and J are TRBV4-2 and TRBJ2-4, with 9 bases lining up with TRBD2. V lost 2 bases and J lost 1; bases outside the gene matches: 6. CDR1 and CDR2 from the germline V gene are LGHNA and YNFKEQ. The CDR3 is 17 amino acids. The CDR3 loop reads CASSQPSGNRAKNIQYF. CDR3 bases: TGTGCCAGCAGCCAACCTAGCGGGAATAGGGCCAAAAACATTCAGTACTTC.

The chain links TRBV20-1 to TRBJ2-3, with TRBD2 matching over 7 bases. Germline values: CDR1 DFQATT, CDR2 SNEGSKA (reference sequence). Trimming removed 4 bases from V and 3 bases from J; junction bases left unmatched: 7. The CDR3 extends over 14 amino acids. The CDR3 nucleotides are TGCAGTGCTACCCTAGGCGGGAGAACAGATACGCAGTATTTT. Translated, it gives CSATLGGRTDTQYF.

The CDR3 region has the DNA TGTGCCAGCAGTTACGGTGGACTAGCGGGATGGGAGAGGGCCTACAATGAGCAGTTCTTC. Amino acid sequence: CASSYGGLAGWERAYNEQFF. The J gene is TRBJ2-1, the V gene TRBV6-5, with TRBD2 identical over 12 bases. J lost 2 bases, V lost 2 bases, and 13 bases had no gene match. Germline V CDR1 and CDR2: MNHEY, SVGAGI. This CDR3 spans 20 amino acids.